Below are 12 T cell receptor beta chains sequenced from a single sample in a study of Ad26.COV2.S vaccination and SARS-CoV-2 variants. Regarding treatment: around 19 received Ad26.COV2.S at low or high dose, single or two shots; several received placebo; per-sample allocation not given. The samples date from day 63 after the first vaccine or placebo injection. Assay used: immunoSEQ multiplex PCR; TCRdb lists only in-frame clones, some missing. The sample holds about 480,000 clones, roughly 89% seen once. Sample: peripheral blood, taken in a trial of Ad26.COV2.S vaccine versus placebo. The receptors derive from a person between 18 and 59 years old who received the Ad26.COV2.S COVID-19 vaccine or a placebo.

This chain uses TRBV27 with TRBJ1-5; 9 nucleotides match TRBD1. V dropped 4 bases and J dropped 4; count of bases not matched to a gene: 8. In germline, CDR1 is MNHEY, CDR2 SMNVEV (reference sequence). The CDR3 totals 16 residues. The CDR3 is CASSSTGGGGNQPQHF. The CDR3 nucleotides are TGTGCCAGCAGTTCTACAGGGGGCGGAGGAAATCAGCCCCAGCATTTT.

The CDR3 DNA reads TGCAGCGTTAGGGGATTTGATGAGCAGTTCTTC. Its translation: CSVRGFDEQFF. V and J are TRBV29-1 and TRBJ2-1; a weak D match, TRBD1 (5 bases). Germline assignment: CDR1 SQVTM and CDR2 ANQGSEA. Trimming pared 5 bases from V and 8 bases from J, leaving 10 bases between. The CDR3 is 11 residues long.

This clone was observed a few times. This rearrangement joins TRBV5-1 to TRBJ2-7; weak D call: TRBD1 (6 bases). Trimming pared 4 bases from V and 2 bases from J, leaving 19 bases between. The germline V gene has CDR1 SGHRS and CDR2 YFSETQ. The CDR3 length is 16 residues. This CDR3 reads CASSPNTGKTTYEQYF. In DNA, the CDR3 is TGCGCCAGCAGCCCGAATACAGGGAAGACCACCTACGAGCAGTACTTC. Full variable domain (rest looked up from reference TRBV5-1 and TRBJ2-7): KAGVTQTPRYLIKTRGQQVTLSCSPISGHRSVSWYQQTPGQGLQFLFEYFSETQRNKGNFPGRFSGRQFSNSRSEMNVSTLELGDSALYLCASSPNTGKTTYEQYFGPGTRLTVT.

The DNA for the CDR3 is TGTGCCAGCAGTTTCCTCCCTGGGGGTAGCTGGTACAATGAGCAGTTCTTC. Encoded protein: CASSFLPGGSWYNEQFF. The J gene is TRBJ2-1, the V gene TRBV27; D may correspond to TRBD1 or TRBD2 (5 bases each). The CDR3 runs to 17 residues. V was cut by 3 bases and J by 4 bases, with 19 bases left in between. Germline V CDR1 and CDR2: MNHEY, SMNVEV (reference sequence).

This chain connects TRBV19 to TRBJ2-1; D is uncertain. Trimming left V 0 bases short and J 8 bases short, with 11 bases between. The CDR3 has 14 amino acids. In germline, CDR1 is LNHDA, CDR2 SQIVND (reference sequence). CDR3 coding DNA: TGTGCCAGTAGTATAGATAAACCCCGGGATGAGCAGTTCTTC. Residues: CASSIDKPRDEQFF. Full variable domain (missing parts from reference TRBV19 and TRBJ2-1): DGGITQSPKYLFRKEGQNVTLSCEQNLNHDAMYWYRQDPGQGLRLIYYSQIVNDFQKGDIAEGYSVSREKKESFPLTVTSAQKNPTAFYLCASSIDKPRDEQFFGPGTRLTVL.

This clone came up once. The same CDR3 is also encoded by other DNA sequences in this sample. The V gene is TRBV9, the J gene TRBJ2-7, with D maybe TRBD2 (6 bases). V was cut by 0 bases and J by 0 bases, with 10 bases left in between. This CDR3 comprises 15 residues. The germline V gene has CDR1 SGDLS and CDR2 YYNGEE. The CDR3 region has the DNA TGTGCCAGCAGCGTAGGGGACTGGGACTCCTACGAGCAGTACTTC. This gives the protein CASSVGDWDSYEQYF. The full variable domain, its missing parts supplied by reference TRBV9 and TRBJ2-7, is DSGVTQTPKHLITATGQRVTLRCSPRSGDLSVYWYQQSLDQGLQFLIQYYNGEERAKGNILERFSAQQFPDLHSELNLSSLELGDSALYFCASSVGDWDSYEQYFGPGTRLTVT.

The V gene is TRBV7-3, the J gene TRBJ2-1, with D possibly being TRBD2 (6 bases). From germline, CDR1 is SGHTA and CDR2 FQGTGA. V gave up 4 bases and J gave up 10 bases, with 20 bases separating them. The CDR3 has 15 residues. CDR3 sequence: CASSSVGSPLWEQFF. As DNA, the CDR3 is TGTGCCAGCAGCTCCGTCGGGAGTCCCCTCTGGGAGCAGTTCTTC.

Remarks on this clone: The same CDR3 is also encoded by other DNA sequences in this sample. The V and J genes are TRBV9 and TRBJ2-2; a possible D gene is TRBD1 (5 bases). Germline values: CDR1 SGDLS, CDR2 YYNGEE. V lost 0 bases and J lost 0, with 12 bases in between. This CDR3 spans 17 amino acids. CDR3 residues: CASSVAGLGANTGELFF. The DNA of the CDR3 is TGTGCCAGCAGCGTAGCAGGGTTAGGGGCGAACACCGGGGAGCTGTTTTTT.

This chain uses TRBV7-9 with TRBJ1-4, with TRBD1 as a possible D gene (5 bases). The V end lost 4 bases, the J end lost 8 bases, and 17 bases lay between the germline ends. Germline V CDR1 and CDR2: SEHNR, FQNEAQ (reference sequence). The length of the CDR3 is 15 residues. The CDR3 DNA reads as TGTGCCAGCAGCTACGGGACCTCCGGCAGGGAAAAACTGTTTTTT. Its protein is CASSYGTSGREKLFF.

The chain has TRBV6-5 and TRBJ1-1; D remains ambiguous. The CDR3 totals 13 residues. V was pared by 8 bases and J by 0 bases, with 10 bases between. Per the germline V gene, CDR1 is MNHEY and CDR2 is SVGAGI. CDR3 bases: TGTGCCAGCCATCGGGTCATGAACACTGAAGCTTTCTTT. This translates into CASHRVMNTEAFF.

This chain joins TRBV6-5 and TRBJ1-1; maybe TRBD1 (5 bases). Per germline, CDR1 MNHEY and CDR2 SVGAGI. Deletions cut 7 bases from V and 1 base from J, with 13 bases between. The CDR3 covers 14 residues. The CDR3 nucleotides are TGTGCCAGCATATGGGGCCCAACGAACACTGAAGCTTTCTTT. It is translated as CASIWGPTNTEAFF.

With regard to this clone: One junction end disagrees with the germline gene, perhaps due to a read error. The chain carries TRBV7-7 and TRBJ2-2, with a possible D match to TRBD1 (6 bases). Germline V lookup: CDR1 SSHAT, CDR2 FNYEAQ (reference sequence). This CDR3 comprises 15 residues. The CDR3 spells CASRDIRGATGELFF. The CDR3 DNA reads TGTGCTAGCAGGGATATCAGGGGCGCCACCGGGGAGCTGTTTTTT.